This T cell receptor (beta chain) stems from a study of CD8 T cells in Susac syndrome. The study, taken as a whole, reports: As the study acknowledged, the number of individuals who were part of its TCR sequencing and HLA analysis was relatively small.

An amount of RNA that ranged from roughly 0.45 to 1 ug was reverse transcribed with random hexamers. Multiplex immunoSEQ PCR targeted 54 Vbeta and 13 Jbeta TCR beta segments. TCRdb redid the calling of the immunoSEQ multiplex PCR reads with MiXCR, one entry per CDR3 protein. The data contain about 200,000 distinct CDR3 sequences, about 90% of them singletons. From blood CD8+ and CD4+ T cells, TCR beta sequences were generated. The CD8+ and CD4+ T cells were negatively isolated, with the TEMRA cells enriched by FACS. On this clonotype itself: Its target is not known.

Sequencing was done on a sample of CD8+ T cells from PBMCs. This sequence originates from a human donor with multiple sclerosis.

The CDR3 protein is CASSILSGGGDTQYF. The CDR3, as DNA: TGTGCCAGTAGTATATTGTCTGGGGGCGGAGATACGCAGTATTTT. This sequence joins TRBV19 and TRBJ2-3; weak D call: TRBD1 (6 bases). V was trimmed by 2 bases and J by 5 bases, leaving 14 bases between them. This CDR3 region has 15 residues. CDR1 is LNHDA and CDR2 is SQIVND in the germline V gene (reference sequence).